The subject of this entry is one TCR beta chain. What it recognizes is unknown. Profiling relied on immunoSEQ multiplex PCR, and the TCRdb table lists in-frame clones only, not all of them. The table lists approximately 140,000 clones, 94% of them singletons. The record originates from a study of T cell responses to AZD1222 COVID-19 vaccine. Study-level points and caveats: Spike-specific TCR breadth and depth both grew after two AZD1222 doses.

Germline V CDR1 and CDR2: SGHVS, FQNEAQ. The V end was cut by 6 bases, the J end by 1 base, with 9 bases between. The CDR3 is 14 residues long. Sequenced here: peripheral blood, sampled on day 0 of AZD1222 vaccination. This TCR came from an adult in good health. The chain links TRBV7-8 to TRBJ2-2; tentative D call: TRBD2 (6 bases). CDR3 sequence reads: CASRRDLNTGELFF. The CDR3 bases are TGTGCCAGCAGACGGGACTTGAACACCGGGGAGCTGTTTTTT.